This T cell receptor (beta chain) was recorded in a study of blood T cell repertoires in COVID-19. Study in general: Researchers got acute and convalescent COVID-19 samples from the United States, Italy and Spain. T cells, B-cell-depleted T cells, or PBMCs supplied cDNA or gDNA.

Germline-derived CDR1 and CDR2 are LGHNA and YSLEER. V was trimmed by 3 bases and J by 6 bases, leaving 8 bases between them. The length of the CDR3 is 12 residues. In the study's own analysis: Scientists estimated how many nucleated cells there were by amplifying reference gene primers. The assay was immunoSEQ multiplex PCR, and TCRdb's table has in-frame clones only and misses some. That table furnishes V, J and clone size, whereas the DNA furnished D and trimming. The table has approximately 150,000 clones, 75% to 90% seen once; the top ten hold about 4.2%. The specimen was peripheral blood. The sequence came from a woman in her sixties or seventies with active or convalescent COVID-19. The chain links TRBV4-3 to TRBJ1-1, with D tentatively TRBD1 (5 bases). In DNA form, the CDR3 reads TGCGCCAGCAGCCATAAGGGGTCTGAAGCTTTCTTT. It encodes CASSHKGSEAFF.